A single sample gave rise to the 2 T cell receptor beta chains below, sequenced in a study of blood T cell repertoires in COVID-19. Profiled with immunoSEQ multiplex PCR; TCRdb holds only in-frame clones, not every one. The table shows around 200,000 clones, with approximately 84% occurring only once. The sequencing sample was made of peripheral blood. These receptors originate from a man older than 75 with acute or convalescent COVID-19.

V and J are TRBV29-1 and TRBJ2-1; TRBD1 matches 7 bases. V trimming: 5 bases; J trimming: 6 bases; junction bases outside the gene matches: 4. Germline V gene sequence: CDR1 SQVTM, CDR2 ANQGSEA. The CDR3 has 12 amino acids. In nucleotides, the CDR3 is TGCAGCGTTCTTCAGGGGGTCAATGAGCAGTTCTTC. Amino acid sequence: CSVLQGVNEQFF.

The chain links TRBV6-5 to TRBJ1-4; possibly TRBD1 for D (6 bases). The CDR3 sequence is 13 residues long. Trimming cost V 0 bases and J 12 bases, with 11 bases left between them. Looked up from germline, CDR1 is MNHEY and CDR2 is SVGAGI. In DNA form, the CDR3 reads TGTGCCAGCAGTTACTCGGACAGTCCACAACTGTTTTTT. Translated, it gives CASSYSDSPQLFF.